This T cell receptor (beta chain) was sequenced in a study of cytomegalovirus exposure and HLA in healthy donors. Study observations and caveats: CMV antigen specificity was confirmed in vitro for a few CMV-associated chains. Beyond CMV serostatus, there was no information to go on about immune exposure. Donors were assumed by presence/absence analyses to have roughly uniform sequencing depth.

The PCR made use of 60 Vbeta and 13 Jbeta primers. Profiling relied on immunoSEQ multiplex PCR, and the TCRdb table lists in-frame clones only, not all of them. The data contain 200,000 or so clones, approximately 79% of them singletons. Of note for this clone: What it recognizes is unknown.

The specimen was PBMCs. The sequence derives from a man aged 50 to 60 in good health and CMV-seronegative.

The CDR3 DNA reads TGTGCCAGCAGCGTCCGAGGACAGGGGGGCACTGAAGCTTTCTTT. Translating gives CASSVRGQGGTEAFF. The chain has TRBV9 and TRBJ1-1, with TRBD1 matching over 10 bases. The V gene end was trimmed by 2 bases and the J gene end by 4 bases; junction bases not matched to a gene: 5. Germline assignment: CDR1 SGDLS and CDR2 YYNGEE. The CDR3 sequence is 15 residues long. Full variable domain (missing parts from reference TRBV9 and TRBJ1-1): DSGVTQTPKHLITATGQRVTLRCSPRSGDLSVYWYQQSLDQGLQFLIQYYNGEERAKGNILERFSAQQFPDLHSELNLSSLELGDSALYFCASSVRGQGGTEAFFGQGTRLTVV.